The present T cell receptor beta chain was sequenced within a study of cytomegalovirus exposure and HLA in healthy donors. About this clone: Its antigen remains unknown.

Study-wide results and caveats: In most subjects, TCR beta sequences reportedly gave accurate predictions of HLA-A and HLA-B alleles. In a later analysis, a missense DCLRE1C variant was linked to TCR beta V- and J-gene trimming.

V was shortened by 7 bases and J by 8 bases, with 15 bases between the two germline ends. This CDR3 spans 13 amino acids. The germline V gene encodes CDR1 SGHTA and CDR2 FQGNSA. The PCR was carried out with 60 Vbeta primers and 13 Jbeta primers. The method was immunoSEQ multiplex PCR; TCRdb's version includes in-frame clones alone and lacks a portion of them. The profile covers over 130,000 clones, with around 75% appearing a single time and 1.2% taken by the ten largest. The sequenced material came from PBMCs. The sequence derives from a female donor in good health and CMV-seronegative. This rearrangement joins TRBV7-2 to TRBJ1-3, with a weak D call TRBD1 (6 bases). CDR3 coding DNA: TGTGCCAGCACCCGGAGGGGGGGGGACACCATATATTTT. Translating it yields CASTRRGGDTIYF. Combining the CDR3 with reference TRBV7-2 and TRBJ1-3 gives the whole variable domain GAGVSQSPSNKVTEKGKDVELRCDPISGHTALYWYRQSLGQGLEFLIYFQGNSAPDKSGLPSDRFSAERTGGSVSTLTIQRTQQEDSAVYLCASTRRGGDTIYFGEGSWLTVV.